This T cell receptor (beta chain) was captured by sequencing in a study of blood T cells in healthy people across ages. Notes on this clonotype: As yet, its antigen is unknown.

Study-wide points: Possibly confounding the expanded clonotype changes was the fact that donor CMV status was unknown. Compared with aged donors, long-lived donors showed fewer expanded clones, suggesting selection.

Deletions cut 2 bases from V and 11 bases from J, with 15 bases between. CDR3 length: 12 residues. Germline lookup yields CDR1 DFQATT and CDR2 SNEGSKA (reference sequence). With a J-beta primer mix and a sample-barcoded 5' primer, a second PCR ran about 6 to 11 cycles. From the 5' RACE reads, TCRdb called clonotypes with MiXCR, one entry per CDR3 protein. This sample has some 1,800,000 distinct CDR3 sequences, with roughly two fifths found just once. This receptor was obtained from a human donor in good health. The chain joins TRBV20-1 to TRBJ2-5; D call uncertain. The sequenced sample was blood. The CDR3: CSARSSGLEQYF. The CDR3 DNA reads TGCAGTGCTAGATCCTCGGGTTTGGAGCAGTACTTC.